The entry below gives a single T cell receptor beta chain sequence along with its context. Its ends do not fully match the called genes, so a read error is possible. These data belong to a study of blood T cell repertoires in COVID-19. Study context: The samples span acute and convalescent COVID-19 from the United States, Italy and Spain. In each case, the material was cDNA or gDNA derived from T cells, B-cell-depleted T cells, or PBMCs.

How the authors handled the data: Researchers report that nucleated cell counts were estimated from reference gene primer amplification. The method was immunoSEQ multiplex PCR; TCRdb's version includes in-frame clones alone and lacks a portion of them. The V and J calls and clone size were taken over from that table, and D and trimming were inferred from the DNA. The sample contains fewer than 250,000 clones, 85% to 90% of which appear only once. This TCR came from a man in his 60s with acute or convalescent COVID-19. Sequencing input: peripheral blood.

The CDR3 sequence: CASSLLQGNSPLHF. The CDR3 DNA reads TGTGCCAGCAGCCTCCTCCAGGGGAATTCACCTCTCCACTTT. The chain uses TRBV7-9 and TRBJ1-6; D might be TRBD1 (6 bases). Germline assignment: CDR1 SEHNR and CDR2 FQNEAQ (reference sequence). The CDR3 extends over 14 amino acids. Looking up the rest from reference TRBV7-9 and TRBJ1-6 gives the full variable domain: DTGVSQNPRHKITKRGQNVTFRCDPISEHNRLYWYRQTLGQGPEFLTYFQNEAQLEKSRLLSDRFSAERPKGSFSTLEIQRTEQGDSAMYLCASSLLQGNSPLHFGNGTRLTVT.